The TCR beta chain under discussion was sequenced for a study of cytomegalovirus exposure and HLA in healthy donors. Looked up from germline, CDR1 is SGHNT and CDR2 is YYREEE (reference sequence). The V gene lost 5 bases and the J gene lost 6 bases, with 18 bases spanning the gap. This CDR3 is 16 amino acids long. PCR was performed using 60 Vbeta and 13 Jbeta primers. Using immunoSEQ multiplex PCR, the repertoire was profiled, and TCRdb retains in-frame clones only, with some absent. The sample lists 85,000 to 95,000 clones; around 70% were seen once. This chain joins TRBV5-4 and TRBJ1-6; D is possibly TRBD1 (5 bases). The sequence came from a man aged 25 to 40 in good health and CMV-seropositive. Sequencing was performed on PBMCs. This CDR3 reads CASSSHKGQINSPLHF. In DNA form, the CDR3 reads TGTGCCAGCAGTTCGCATAAGGGGCAGATTAATTCACCCCTCCACTTT.